The 32 T cell receptor beta chains presented below share a single source sample, sequenced in a study of blood T cell repertoires in COVID-19. Libraries were prepared by immunoSEQ multiplex PCR; TCRdb keeps only in-frame clonotypes and omits some of them. The sample records tens of thousands of clones, about 85% being singletons. Sequenced: peripheral blood. The receptors stem from a man between 60 and 75 years old with acute or convalescent COVID-19.

The V gene is TRBV5-1, the J gene TRBJ2-2; 7 bases match TRBD1. The CDR3 is 15 residues long. V lost 4 bases, J lost 5 bases, and 8 bases stayed unmatched. The V gene's germline CDR1 is SGHRS and CDR2 YFSETQ. The chain's CDR3 is CASSANRQGTGELFF. DNA of the CDR3: TGCGCCAGCAGCGCAAACAGACAGGGAACCGGGGAGCTGTTTTTT.

V is TRBV4-2 and J is TRBJ2-7; 10 bases match TRBD2. This CDR3 is 13 amino acids long. Trimming took 6 bases from V and 6 from J; bases not matched to a gene: 5. The germline CDR1 and CDR2 sequences are LGHNA and YNFKEQ. The CDR3: CASSSSGSGEQYF. Written as DNA, the CDR3 is TGTGCCAGCAGTTCTAGCGGGAGTGGCGAGCAGTACTTC.

The V and J genes are TRBV9 and TRBJ2-5; the match to TRBD2 covers 7 bases. The CDR3 consists of 15 residues. V shed 2 bases, J shed 2 bases, and the junction held 6 bases outside the gene matches. Germline CDR1 and CDR2: SGDLS and YYNGEE. CDR3 residues: CASSVAQGLQETQYF. The CDR3 DNA reads TGTGCCAGCAGCGTTGCCCAGGGACTACAAGAGACCCAGTACTTC.

This chain links TRBV5-1 with TRBJ2-6; weak D call: TRBD1 (5 bases). V gave up 5 bases and J gave up 4 bases, with 13 bases separating them. This CDR3 is built from 15 residues. The germline V gene has CDR1 SGHRS and CDR2 YFSETQ. Written as DNA, the CDR3 is TGCGCCAGCAGAAAGGGGCTGGGAGGGGCCAACGTCCTGACTTTC. Residues: CASRKGLGGANVLTF.

The chain couples TRBV10-2 to TRBJ1-6; possibly TRBD1 for D (6 bases). Germline loops: CDR1 WSHSY, CDR2 SAAADI. This CDR3 spans 15 amino acids. V lost 4 bases and J lost 3, with 10 bases in between. The CDR3 nucleotides read TGCGCCAGCAGTGGGGGGACAAACTATAATTCACCCCTCCACTTT. Translated, it gives CASSGGTNYNSPLHF.

The V and J genes are TRBV18 and TRBJ2-5; the D gene is possibly TRBD2 (6 bases). The V gene lost 0 bases and the J gene lost 5 bases, with 10 bases spanning the gap. Germline V gene sequence: CDR1 KGHSH, CDR2 LQKENI. The CDR3 is 14 amino acids. The chain's CDR3 is CASSPPTGRETQYF. For the CDR3, the DNA is TGTGCCAGCTCACCACCGACGGGGAGGGAGACCCAGTACTTC.

This chain uses TRBV7-8 with TRBJ2-4; possibly TRBD2 for D (6 bases). V lost 1 base and J 9 bases, leaving 13 bases between the germline ends. Germline V gene sequence: CDR1 SGHVS, CDR2 FQNEAQ. The CDR3 length is 14 residues. CDR3 loop: CASSLVQEGSIQYF. The CDR3 nucleotides read TGTGCCAGCAGCTTAGTTCAGGAGGGTAGCATTCAGTACTTC. Full variable domain (rest looked up from reference TRBV7-8 and TRBJ2-4): GAGVSQSPRYKVAKRGQDVALRCDPISGHVSLFWYQQALGQGPEFLTYFQNEAQLDKSGLPSDRFFAERPEGSVSTLKIQRTQQEDSAVYLCASSLVQEGSIQYFGAGTRLSVL.

The genes are TRBV7-6 and TRBJ2-2; no firm D call. Trimming left V 5 bases short and J 7 bases short, with 8 bases between. The germline V gene has CDR1 SGHVS and CDR2 FNYEAQ. This CDR3 comprises 12 residues. CDR3 protein: CASSLLSGELFF. DNA for the CDR3: TGTGCCAGCAGCCTACTTAGCGGGGAGCTGTTTTTT.

The chain links TRBV7-2 to TRBJ2-5, with 7 bases lining up with TRBD2. CDR3 length equals 16 residues. Germline V lookup: CDR1 SGHTA, CDR2 FQGNSA. The J segment lost 0 bases and the V segment lost 3 bases, leaving 7 bases of the junction unmatched. The CDR3 sequence: CASSLGGTLYQETQYF. CDR3 bases: TGTGCCAGCAGCTTGGGGGGGACCCTGTACCAAGAGACCCAGTACTTC.

This chain uses TRBV9 with TRBJ2-3, with D perhaps matching TRBD1 (5 bases). The germline V gene has CDR1 SGDLS and CDR2 YYNGEE. Trimming shortened V by 6 bases and J by 1 base, and 15 bases separated the two germline ends. This CDR3 has 15 amino acids. The CDR3 loop reads CASTHSLGGTDTQYF. CDR3 nucleotide sequence: TGTGCCAGCACCCACTCATTAGGGGGCACAGATACGCAGTATTTT.

The genes are TRBV15 and TRBJ2-5; TRBD2 aligns across 9 bases. The germline gives CDR1 LNHNV, CDR2 YYDKDF (reference sequence). The CDR3 extends over 21 amino acids. The J segment lost 0 bases and the V segment lost 5 bases, leaving 22 bases of the junction unmatched. The CDR3 is CATSPQGGVNLLAGNQETQYF. Here the CDR3 DNA reads TGTGCCACCAGCCCGCAAGGCGGGGTGAATTTACTAGCGGGTAACCAAGAGACCCAGTACTTC. Looking up the rest from reference TRBV15 and TRBJ2-5 gives the full variable domain: DAMVIQNPRYQVTQFGKPVTLSCSQTLNHNVMYWYQQKSSQAPKLLFHYYDKDFNNEADTPDNFQSRRPNTSFCFLDIRSPGLGDTAMYLCATSPQGGVNLLAGNQETQYFGPGTRLLVL.

The chain uses TRBV30 and TRBJ1-2; 10 bases line up with TRBD1. This CDR3 has 16 residues. The V gene end was trimmed by 2 bases and the J gene end by 1 base; junction bases not matched to a gene: 7. Germline lookup yields CDR1 GTSNPN and CDR2 SVGIG (reference sequence). CDR3 loop: CAWSSGTGAFNYGYTF. The CDR3 DNA is TGTGCCTGGAGTTCCGGGACAGGGGCCTTTAACTATGGCTACACCTTC.

The chain is built from TRBV3-1 (or the pseudogene TRBV3-2) and TRBJ1-2, with D perhaps TRBD1 (6 bases). This CDR3 has 12 amino acids. Trimming removed 8 bases from V and 8 bases from J, with 15 bases in between. CDR1 is LGHDT and CDR2 is YNNKEL in the germline V gene (reference sequence). The CDR3 region has the DNA TGTGCCAGCGGTCCAGGGGCCGGCGGCTACACCTTC. Its protein product is CASGPGAGGYTF.

The chain couples TRBV6-2 or TRBV6-3 to TRBJ2-2, with TRBD1 identical over 8 bases. This CDR3 spans 14 amino acids. V shed 6 bases and J 7 bases; nucleotides not matched to a gene: 7. CDR1 is MNHEY and CDR2 is SVGEGT in the germline V gene. In nucleotides, the CDR3 is TGTGCCAGCAGCACCACAGGGGGAAACGGGGAGCTGTTTTTT. Its protein product is CASSTTGGNGELFF.

This clone ranks as medium-sized. V is TRBV27 and J is TRBJ2-3; possibly TRBD2 for D (5 bases). V dropped 2 bases and J dropped 0 bases, with 9 bases sitting between them. Germline lookup yields CDR1 MNHEY and CDR2 SMNVEV (reference sequence). The CDR3 covers 15 residues. CDR3 bases: TGTGCCAGCAGTTTAACGGGAACTAGCACAGATACGCAGTATTTT. This gives the protein CASSLTGTSTDTQYF.

The chain couples TRBV6-5 to TRBJ2-5; D is perhaps TRBD2 (5 bases). V lost 0 bases, J lost 2 bases, and 10 bases lay in between. Germline CDR1 and CDR2: MNHEY and SVGAGI. The CDR3 extends over 15 amino acids. The CDR3, as DNA: TGTGCCAGCAGTTACTCGATAGCGTGGCAAGAGACCCAGTACTTC. Translated, it gives CASSYSIAWQETQYF.

The chain employs TRBV27 and TRBJ2-1; 13 nucleotides line up with TRBD2. Germline V gives CDR1 MNHEY, CDR2 SMNVEV (reference sequence). V shed 5 bases, J shed 3 bases, and the junction held 19 bases outside the gene matches. The CDR3 covers 21 residues. The DNA of the CDR3 is TGTGCCAGCAGTCCTCCCCCCCCGGGACTAGCGGGACTTCGAAACTACAATGAGCAGTTCTTC. It is translated as CASSPPPPGLAGLRNYNEQFF.

This clone has only one observation. The gene calls are TRBV7-8 and TRBJ1-6, with D hard to call. This CDR3 contains 14 residues. Trimming cost V 2 bases and J 6 bases, with 8 bases left between them. Per germline, CDR1 SGHVS and CDR2 FQNEAQ. CDR3 DNA: TGTGCCAGCAGCTTACAGGCAGTTAATTCACCCCTCCACTTT. Its translation is CASSLQAVNSPLHF.

This clone has a single count. The gene calls are TRBV7-2 and TRBJ2-1, with D hard to call. V was cut by 1 base and J by 4 bases, with 5 bases left in between. This CDR3 has 13 amino acids. Germline V gene lookup returns CDR1 SGHTA and CDR2 FQGNSA. Here the CDR3 DNA reads TGTGCCAGCAGCTTAGGCAGATACAATGAGCAGTTCTTC. This encodes CASSLGRYNEQFF. Based on the CDR3 plus reference TRBV7-2 and TRBJ2-1, the full variable domain is GAGVSQSPSNKVTEKGKDVELRCDPISGHTALYWYRQSLGQGLEFLIYFQGNSAPDKSGLPSDRFSAERTGGSVSTLTIQRTQQEDSAVYLCASSLGRYNEQFFGPGTRLTVL.

The chain employs TRBV7-3 and TRBJ1-1; D might be TRBD1 (6 bases). The length of the CDR3 is 13 residues. Germline CDR1 SGHTA, CDR2 FQGTGA. With 5 bases removed from V and 4 bases from J, the gap between germline ends came to 11 bases. In nucleotides, the CDR3 is TGTGCCAGCAGCGCAGGGGTGGGCACTGAAGCTTTCTTT. Its translation: CASSAGVGTEAFF.

CDR3 nucleotides: TGTGCCAGTAGTATTAAGTTTCACGCGTCCTATGGCTACACCTTC. It translates to CASSIKFHASYGYTF. This chain joins TRBV19 and TRBJ1-2; D gene ambiguous. Looked up from germline, CDR1 is LNHDA and CDR2 is SQIVND (reference sequence). The CDR3 is 15 residues long. The V and J ends lost 3 bases and 4 bases respectively, with 15 bases between them.

This chain's CDR3 is CASSIWGQSSGANVLTF. In DNA, the CDR3 is TGTGCCAGTAGTATATGGGGACAGAGCTCTGGGGCCAACGTCCTGACTTTC. The chain links TRBV19 to TRBJ2-6; TRBD1 agrees at 7 bases. CDR1 is LNHDA, CDR2 SQIVND, per germline (reference sequence). Trimming at V came to 2 bases and at J to 0 bases, leaving 4 bases not matched to a gene. The CDR3 is 17 amino acids.

This sequence joins TRBV15 and TRBJ1-2; tentative D call: TRBD1 (6 bases). The germline CDR1 and CDR2 sequences are LNHNV and YYDKDF (reference sequence). CDR3 length equals 13 residues. V was pared by 0 bases and J by 8 bases, with 10 bases between. CDR3 protein: CATSRDLGGGYTF. The CDR3, as DNA: TGTGCCACCAGCAGAGATCTTGGGGGCGGCTACACCTTC. Full variable domain (outside the CDR3, taken from reference TRBV15 and TRBJ1-2): DAMVIQNPRYQVTQFGKPVTLSCSQTLNHNVMYWYQQKSSQAPKLLFHYYDKDFNNEADTPDNFQSRRPNTSFCFLDIRSPGLGDTAMYLCATSRDLGGGYTFGSGTRLTVV.

The chain carries TRBV11-2 and TRBJ2-5; tentative D call: TRBD2 (6 bases). Per germline, CDR1 SGHAT and CDR2 FQNNGV. The CDR3 extends over 13 amino acids. Trimming stripped 0 bases from V and 9 bases from J, with 11 bases between. DNA of the CDR3: TGTGCCAGCAGCTTAGATGTGTGGGGGGCCCAGTACTTC. Its protein is CASSLDVWGAQYF.

In DNA, the CDR3 is TGCGCCAGCAGCTTGATGAGGGTCCAAGAGACCCAGTACTTC. Translating it yields CASSLMRVQETQYF. The chain is built from TRBV5-1 and TRBJ2-5; TRBD2 is a possible D gene (5 bases). The CDR3 contains 14 residues. Germline values: CDR1 SGHRS, CDR2 YFSETQ. Deletions cut 1 base from V and 1 base from J, with 8 bases between.

The V gene is TRBV23-1, the J gene TRBJ2-6; TRBD2 matches at 7 bases. TRBV23-1 is designated an ORF whose function remains uncertain. The J segment lost 2 bases and the V segment lost 0 bases, leaving 10 bases of the junction unmatched. CDR3 length: 19 amino acids. The CDR3 loop reads CASSQSGDSSGAGANVLTF. The DNA of the CDR3 is TGCGCCAGCAGTCAATCGGGCGACTCAAGCGGGGCTGGGGCCAACGTCCTGACTTTC.

This clone was counted a few times. The chain couples TRBV3-1 (or the pseudogene TRBV3-2) to TRBJ1-2; D is unresolved. There are 14 residues in the CDR3. The germline V gene encodes CDR1 LGHDT and CDR2 YNNKEL (reference sequence). V was pared by 5 bases and J by 8 bases, with 18 bases between. The DNA of the CDR3 is TGTGCCAGCAGCTCCTCCGGGAGTAAACCCGGCTACACCTTC. Translating it yields CASSSSGSKPGYTF.

In this sample, this clone turned up a few times. The rearrangement uses TRBV6-1 and TRBJ2-3; TRBD1 might be the D (6 bases). The CDR3 sequence is 17 residues long. Trimming removed 0 bases from V and 3 bases from J, with 16 bases in between. CDR1 is MNHNS, CDR2 SASEGT, per germline. The CDR3 loop is CASSEALQGFGTDTQYF. DNA for the CDR3: TGTGCCAGCAGTGAAGCGCTTCAGGGGTTCGGTACAGATACGCAGTATTTT.

The chain employs TRBV5-5 and TRBJ2-2; D possibly corresponds to TRBD1 (5 bases). The CDR3 contains 16 residues. Germline-derived CDR1 and CDR2 are SGHKS and YYEKEE (reference sequence). The V end lost 4 bases, the J end lost 4 bases, and 17 bases lay between the germline ends. The CDR3 DNA reads TGTGCCAGCAGCCCCCAAGTAGACAGTCCCACCGGGGAGCTGTTTTTT. Translating it yields CASSPQVDSPTGELFF.

This chain joins TRBV15 and TRBJ2-2; 10 bases agree with TRBD2. The germline gives CDR1 LNHNV, CDR2 YYDKDF (reference sequence). This CDR3 is built from 19 residues. Trimming took 8 bases from V and 6 from J; bases not matched to a gene: 21. The CDR3 region has the DNA TGTGCCACCGGAAACCACCCCTTAGCGGGGGGCCCCTTATCCGGGGAGCTGTTTTTT. Translation gives CATGNHPLAGGPLSGELFF.

The chain recombines TRBV29-1 with TRBJ2-5; 8 bases agree with TRBD2. CDR3 length equals 12 residues. The V and J ends lost 6 bases and 2 bases, in that order; junction bases with no gene match: 2. Germline loops: CDR1 SQVTM, CDR2 ANQGSEA. CDR3 protein: CSVTSGQETQYF. The CDR3 DNA is TGCAGCGTCACTAGCGGACAAGAGACCCAGTACTTC.

The V gene is TRBV6-1, the J gene TRBJ2-6, with 12 bases lining up with TRBD1. CDR1 and CDR2 (germline): MNHNS, SASEGT. Trimming at V came to 4 bases and at J to 1 base, leaving 2 bases not matched to a gene. This CDR3 has 17 residues. The CDR3 spells CASSVGQGASGANVLTF. The CDR3 DNA is TGTGCCAGCAGTGTGGGACAGGGGGCATCTGGGGCCAACGTCCTGACTTTC.